The rows below give T cell receptor beta chains drawn from one sample of a study of blood T cell repertoires in COVID-19. Sequencing used immunoSEQ multiplex PCR; TCRdb keeps in-frame clones, though not all of them. The sample carries 95,000 to 150,000 clones, 85% recorded once. The sequenced sample was peripheral blood. The origin of the receptors is a woman older than 75 with acute or convalescent COVID-19. CDR3s include the opening cysteine and the closing phenylalanine or tryptophan. A D gene is named only where the DNA matches it firmly. Size values are once, few and many counts, or a class for expanded clones, and some rows have none.

>once|TRBJ1-2|TRBV7-9|-
CASSRGALGYTF
TGTGCCAGCAGCCGGGGGGCGCTTGGCTACACCTTC
>-|TRBJ1-1|TRBV18|-
CASSRNSGGSLTEAFF
TGTGCCAGCTCCCGGAACTCCGGGGGGTCGTTGACTGAAGCTTTCTTT
>-|TRBJ1-1|TRBV6-2/TRBV6-3|-
CASSYTDTGPTEAFF
TGTGCCAGCAGTTACACCGATACAGGGCCCACTGAAGCTTTCTTT
>once|TRBJ2-3|TRBV15|-
CATSINPLRSSTDTQYF
TGTGCCACCAGCATTAATCCACTCCGATCTAGCACAGATACGCAGTATTTT
>once|TRBJ2-4|TRBV4-2|-
CASSQDLIGAKNIQYF
TGTGCCAGCAGCCAAGATCTTATCGGAGCCAAAAACATTCAGTACTTC
>-|TRBJ1-1|TRBV29-1|-
CSVEDPGTNTEAFF
TGCAGCGTTGAAGATCCAGGAACGAACACTGAAGCTTTCTTT
>few|TRBJ2-2|TRBV19|TRBD2
CASSHMRGVTGELFF
TGTGCCAGTAGTCACATGCGGGGGGTTACCGGGGAGCTGTTTTTT
>-|TRBJ1-2|TRBV6-5|TRBD1
CASSYNPGTGNYGYTF
TGTGCCAGCAGTTACAATCCCGGGACAGGGAACTATGGCTACACCTTC
>-|TRBJ1-1|TRBV12-3/TRBV12-4|-
CASSPRRTEAFF
TGTGCCAGCAGCCCGAGAAGAACTGAAGCTTTCTTT
>-|TRBJ1-6|TRBV19|TRBD1
CASRPPRQGHSPLHF
TGTGCCAGTCGACCGCCGAGACAGGGGCACTCACCCCTCCACTTT
>once|TRBJ2-1|TRBV5-1|TRBD1
CASSWGQGGYNEQFF
TGCGCCAGCAGCTGGGGACAGGGAGGTTACAATGAGCAGTTCTTC
>-|TRBJ1-6|TRBV4-2|-
CASSHSLGQGSGPLHF
TGTGCCAGCAGCCACTCCTTAGGACAAGGGTCTGGGCCCCTCCACTTT
>-|TRBJ1-5|TRBV6-2/TRBV6-3|TRBD1
CASSYWGQGGPNQPQHF
TGTGCCAGCAGTTACTGGGGACAGGGTGGTCCCAATCAGCCCCAGCATTTT
>few|TRBJ2-7|TRBV7-8|TRBD1
CASSRGQKYEQYF
TGTGCCAGCAGCCGGGGACAGAAGTACGAGCAGTACTTC
>-|TRBJ2-6|TRBV27|TRBD2
CASRGGSSGANVLTF
TGTGCCAGCAGGGGAGGGAGCTCTGGGGCCAACGTCCTGACTTTC
>-|TRBJ2-5|TRBV11-2|-
CASTAKPDSQETQYF
TGTGCCAGCACCGCAAAACCGGACAGCCAAGAGACCCAGTACTTC
>-|TRBJ2-5|TRBV5-6|-
CASSKGTFGETQYF
TGTGCCAGCAGCAAAGGGACTTTTGGAGAGACCCAGTACTTC
>-|TRBJ1-6|TRBV19|TRBD1
CASSKSGTASSYNSPLHF
TGTGCCAGTAGTAAATCCGGGACAGCAAGCTCCTATAATTCACCCCTCCACTTT
>-|TRBJ1-2|TRBV6-5|TRBD1
CASRDRGQGGYTF
TGTGCCAGCAGAGACAGGGGGCAGGGTGGCTACACCTTC
>-|TRBJ1-2|TRBV9|TRBD1
CASSTRGQGTTTEGYTF
TGTGCCAGCAGCACAAGGGGACAGGGGACTACGACTGAAGGCTACACCTTC
>-|TRBJ1-6|TRBV7-2|-
CASSRDGTQNSPLHF
TGTGCCAGCAGTCGTGACGGGACACAGAATTCACCCCTCCACTTT
>once|TRBJ2-1|TRBV20-1|TRBD1
CSASNRQGAINEQFF
TGCAGTGCTAGTAACCGACAGGGGGCTATCAATGAGCAGTTCTTC
>-|TRBJ2-7|TRBV11-3|TRBD1
CASSLAGGPSSEQYF
TGTGCCAGCAGCTTAGCAGGGGGTCCTTCTTCCGAGCAGTACTTC
>-|TRBJ2-3|TRBV5-1|-
CASSLWGVTGTDTQYF
TGCGCCAGCAGCTTGTGGGGGGTGACGGGGACAGATACGCAGTATTTT
>-|TRBJ1-1|TRBV6-5|-
CASSLEFWNTEAFF
TGTGCCAGCAGTTTAGAGTTTTGGAACACTGAAGCTTTCTTT
>-|TRBJ1-5|TRBV7-2|-
CASSLDRDQPQHF
TGTGCCAGCAGCTTAGACAGGGACCAGCCCCAGCATTTT
>-|TRBJ1-2|TRBV18|TRBD1
CASSPEGQGGHGYTF
TGTGCCAGCTCACCAGAGGGACAGGGAGGTCATGGCTACACCTTC
>once|TRBJ2-3|TRBV4-2|TRBD2
CASSQRAGAGTDTQYF
TGTGCCAGCAGCCAGAGAGCGGGGGCCGGCACAGATACGCAGTATTTT
>-|TRBJ2-2|TRBV12-3/TRBV12-4|-
CAWGDANTGELFF
TGTGCCTGGGGGGACGCGAACACCGGGGAGCTGTTTTTT
>-|TRBJ1-1|TRBV6-2/TRBV6-3|-
CASSLGVVTQAFF
TGTGCCAGCAGCCTAGGGGTCGTGACTCAAGCTTTCTTT
>-|TRBJ2-1|TRBV28|TRBD2
CASSPPSGGGYNEQFF
TGTGCCAGCAGTCCTCCTAGCGGGGGGGGATACAATGAGCAGTTCTTC
>-|TRBJ2-1|TRBV7-9|TRBD2
CASSQSAGGFGLRGEQFF
TGTGCCAGCAGCCAATCAGCGGGGGGATTTGGGTTAAGAGGTGAGCAGTTCTTC
>-|TRBJ2-7|TRBV9|TRBD2
CASSAERLAREQYF
TGTGCCAGCAGCGCCGAGAGACTAGCGCGGGAGCAGTACTTC
>-|TRBJ1-2|TRBV27|TRBD1
CASSPRTGIMNYGYTF
TGTGCCAGCAGTCCCCGGACAGGGATTATGAACTATGGCTACACCTTC
>-|TRBJ2-1|TRBV5-1|TRBD2
CASSLDGGGYNEQFF
TGCGCCAGCAGCTTGGACGGGGGGGGCTACAATGAGCAGTTCTTC
>-|TRBJ2-1|TRBV5-4|-
CASRGGTYNEQFF
TGTGCCAGCCGAGGGGGAACCTACAATGAGCAGTTCTTC
>-|TRBJ2-5|TRBV18|TRBD1
CASSPPGTGSRTQYF
TGTGCCAGCTCACCACCGGGGACAGGGAGTAGGACCCAGTACTTC
>-|TRBJ1-1|TRBV6-2/TRBV6-3|-
CASSYSWGGGTEAFF
TGTGCCAGCAGTTACTCTTGGGGGGGCGGCACTGAAGCTTTCTTT
>-|TRBJ1-1|TRBV24-1|TRBD1
CATSDPSQGGPFF
TGTGCCACCAGTGACCCTTCCCAGGGGGGCCCATTCTTT
>few|TRBJ1-3|TRBV16|-
CASSRQQNSGNTIYF
TGTGCCAGCAGCCGACAACAAAACTCTGGAAACACCATATATTTT
>-|TRBJ1-2|TRBV10-3|TRBD1
CAMKWSQGADYGYTF
TGTGCCATGAAGTGGTCACAGGGGGCTGACTATGGCTACACCTTC
>-|TRBJ2-3|TRBV7-9|TRBD2
CASSFGLAGTDTQYF
TGTGCCAGCAGCTTCGGACTAGCGGGCACAGATACGCAGTATTTT
>-|TRBJ2-1|TRBV11-2|TRBD2
CASSLLGGLASGGEQFF
TGTGCCAGCAGCTTGTTAGGCGGGCTGGCTAGCGGGGGTGAGCAGTTCTTC
>-|TRBJ1-2|TRBV7-2|-
CASSQLAGATGYTF
TGTGCCAGCAGCCAACTGGCAGGGGCGACCGGCTACACCTTC
>few|TRBJ1-6|TRBV12-3/TRBV12-4|TRBD1
CASSRDRGYPLHF
TGTGCCAGCAGCCGGGACAGGGGTTATCCCCTCCACTTT
>-|TRBJ1-3|TRBV6-5|-
CASSYFGFSGNTIYF
TGTGCCAGCAGTTACTTCGGGTTCTCTGGAAACACCATATATTTT
>-|TRBJ1-1|TRBV5-1|-
CASSFRGAGTEAFF
TGCGCCAGCAGCTTCCGGGGGGCAGGCACTGAAGCTTTCTTT